This TCR beta chain was captured by sequencing in a study of blood T cell repertoires in COVID-19 (dated by TCRdb to about 2020). In the study overall: Collaborator samples came from the United States, Italy and Spain and covered acute and convalescent phases of COVID-19. The material from the prospective study consisted of cDNA or gDNA derived from T cells, B-cell-depleted T cells, or PBMCs. The dataset comprised deeply sampled blood TCRbeta repertoires from subjects exposed to, actively infected with, or recovered from COVID-19. The repertoires were released in a freely available public database meant as a resource for research on the immune response to SARS-CoV-2. Samples came from the ongoing ImmuneRACE study (first 160 participants) plus 1,254 subjects from 6 global collaborators. A de-identified subject ID, COVID-19 status, age in years and sex were almost always included in the sample metadata. Where available, HLA class I and class II types were obtained from metadata supplied by the sample provider rather than from assay-based typing.

TCRbeta CDR3 regions were amplified from genomic DNA using the immunoSEQ Assay, a bias-controlled multiplex PCR. The authors' pipeline ran thus. The number of nucleated cells in each sample was estimated from the amplification of reference gene primers within the assay. To quantify the absolute abundance of each unique TCRbeta CDR3 rearrangement, sequence reads were collapsed and filtered. For each sample, productive Simpson clonality was calculated as the square root of Simpson's diversity index across productive rearrangements. What TCRdb holds here is the immuneACCESS table cut down to in-frame rearrangements. Part of the clones is not present; checked against another copy, under half of the missing clones reflect an unresolved V gene, and the others are unexplained. D and trimming come from the DNA, and the V and J calls and clone size come from that table. The sample profile shows under 150,000 clones; roughly 80% of them were found once. The ten most abundant clones make up roughly 8.9% of the sample.

Whole blood was collected in K2EDTA tubes by collaborating institutions according to the institutions' own protocols. For TCRbeta analysis, collaborators shipped samples in one of three forms: frozen whole blood, isolated PBMCs, or DNA extracted from either of those sample types. The research as a whole found: The amount of clinical and demographic metadata varied by source and participant and was provided uncurated.

CDR1 and CDR2 (MDHEN, SYDVKM) derive from the germline V gene. Including cysteine and phenylalanine, the CDR3 has 14 amino acids. Of the read, only the CDR3 DNA is kept; its 42 bases are in frame from base 1. Relative to germline, V is 6 bases shorter and J is 2 bases shorter, with 11 bases between their ends. Concerning this clone: Its antigen has not been determined. Base-call qualities are not available, and no considerably larger clone is one nucleotide away.

The chain was built from TRBV28 and TRBJ1-5, with the D segment identity uncertain. The origin of this receptor is a woman aged 45-60 years with active or convalescent COVID-19. Sample: peripheral blood. For the CDR3, the sequence is CASSRISGNQPQHF. The nucleotides are TGTGCCAGCAGCCGTATTTCGGGCAATCAGCCCCAGCATTTT. When the CDR3 is completed using the reference TRBV28 and TRBJ1-5 genes on either side, the full variable domain is DVKVTQSSRYLVKRTGEKVFLECVQDMDHENMFWYRQDPGLGLRLIYFSYDVKMKEKGDIPEGYSVSREKKERFSLILESASTNQTSMYLCASSRISGNQPQHFGDGTRLSIL.